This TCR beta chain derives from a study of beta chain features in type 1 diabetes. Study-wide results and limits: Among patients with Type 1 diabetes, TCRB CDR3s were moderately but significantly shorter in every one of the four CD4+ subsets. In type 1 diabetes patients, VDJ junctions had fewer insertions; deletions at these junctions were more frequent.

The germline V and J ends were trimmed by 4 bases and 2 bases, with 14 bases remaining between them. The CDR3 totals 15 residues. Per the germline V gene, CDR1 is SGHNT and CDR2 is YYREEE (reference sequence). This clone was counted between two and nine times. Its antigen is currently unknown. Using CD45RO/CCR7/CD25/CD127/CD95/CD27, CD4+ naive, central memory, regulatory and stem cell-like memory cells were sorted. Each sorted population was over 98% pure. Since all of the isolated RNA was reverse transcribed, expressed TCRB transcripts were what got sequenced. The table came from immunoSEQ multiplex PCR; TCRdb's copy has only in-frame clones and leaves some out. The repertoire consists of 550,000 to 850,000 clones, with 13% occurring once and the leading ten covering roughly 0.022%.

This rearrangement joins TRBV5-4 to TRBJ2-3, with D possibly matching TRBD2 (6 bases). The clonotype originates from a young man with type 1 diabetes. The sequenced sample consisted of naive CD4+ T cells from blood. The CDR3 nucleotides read TGTGCCAGCAGCGTAATGACGGGGGTCACAGATACGCAGTATTTT. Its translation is CASSVMTGVTDTQYF.